A single sample gave rise to the 11 T cell receptor beta chains below, sequenced in a study of T-cell memory formation after mild COVID-19. TCRdb independently ran MiXCR on the 5' RACE reads; one entry per CDR3 protein. The table includes roughly 320,000 distinct CDR3 sequences, 28% detected once. What was sequenced was PBMCs or a T cell subset sorted from them (not recorded which). These receptors originate from an adult woman who had mild COVID-19 (a few samples of this study predate the infection). Cell type and time point are not known.

J is TRBJ2-2 and V is TRBV12-3 or TRBV12-4, with a weak D call TRBD1 (6 bases). There are 13 residues in the CDR3. V was shortened by 6 bases and J by 7 bases, with 12 bases between the two germline ends. This chain's CDR3 is CASSPGVGGELFF. DNA for the CDR3: TGTGCCAGCAGCCCAGGGGTGGGCGGGGAGCTGTTTTTT.

This clonotype has just a few counts. The chain has TRBV6-2 or TRBV6-3 and TRBJ2-3, with D hard to call. This CDR3 region has 15 residues. CDR1 and CDR2 (germline): MNHEY, SVGEGT. V dropped 6 bases and J dropped 0 bases, with 13 bases sitting between them. CDR3 sequence reads: CASSWTATSTDTQYF. CDR3 bases: TGTGCCAGCAGCTGGACGGCTACTAGCACAGATACGCAGTATTTT.

The chain carries TRBV7-2 and TRBJ2-1; 11 bases fit TRBD1. Germline V gene sequence: CDR1 SGHTA, CDR2 FQGNSA. With V trimmed by 4 bases and J by 12 bases, 5 bases remained unmatched. CDR3 length: 13 amino acids. CDR3 DNA: TGTGCCAGCAGCTCCGGGACAGGGGGACTGCAGTTCTTC. Amino acids: CASSSGTGGLQFF. Based on the CDR3 plus reference TRBV7-2 and TRBJ2-1, the full variable domain is GAGVSQSPSNKVTEKGKDVELRCDPISGHTALYWYRQSLGQGLEFLIYFQGNSAPDKSGLPSDRFSAERTGGSVSTLTIQRTQQEDSAVYLCASSSGTGGLQFFGPGTRLTVL.

This clonotype was counted a single time. The V call is TRBV3-1, the J call TRBJ2-7; weak D call: TRBD2 (6 bases). Trimming left V 0 bases short and J 4 bases short, with 19 bases between. The germline gives CDR1 LGHDT, CDR2 YNNKEL (reference sequence). There are 17 residues in the CDR3. The CDR3 bases are TGTGCCAGCAGCCAAGAGCCACCGGAGGGGAGTCGGTACGAGCAGTACTTC. It encodes CASSQEPPEGSRYEQYF.

This clonotype was observed a few times. The rearrangement joins TRBV15 to TRBJ1-1, with a weak D call TRBD1 (5 bases). CDR1 is LNHNV and CDR2 is YYDKDF in the germline V gene (reference sequence). V lost 2 bases and J lost 6, with 13 bases in between. This CDR3 is built from 14 residues. The CDR3 DNA is TGTGCCACCAGCAGATTCCAGGAGGGGCCTGAAGCTTTCTTT. Its protein is CATSRFQEGPEAFF.

V is TRBV7-9 and J is TRBJ1-1; no firm D call. V was trimmed by 1 base and J by 4 bases, leaving 10 bases between them. CDR1 is SEHNR and CDR2 is FQNEAQ in the germline V gene (reference sequence). CDR3 length equals 14 residues. CDR3 coding DNA: TGTGCCAGCAGCTTAGAAACCACAGCCACTGAAGCTTTCTTT. Its protein product is CASSLETTATEAFF.

The chain combines TRBV29-1 with TRBJ1-1, with D possibly TRBD1 on 6 matching bases. The CDR3 spans 12 residues. Germline assignment: CDR1 SQVTM and CDR2 ANQGSEA. With 5 bases removed from V and 7 bases from J, the gap between germline ends came to 14 bases. The CDR3 loop reads CSVTSHRVEAFF. CDR3 DNA sequence: TGCAGCGTTACCTCCCACAGGGTTGAAGCTTTCTTT.

The rearrangement joins TRBV3-1 to TRBJ1-2, with D tentatively TRBD1 (6 bases). Deletions cut 2 bases from V and 6 bases from J, with 16 bases between. CDR1 is LGHDT, CDR2 YNNKEL, per germline (reference sequence). The CDR3 sequence is 15 residues long. This CDR3 is CASSQTGGGVHGYTF. As DNA, the CDR3 is TGTGCCAGCAGCCAAACCGGGGGCGGTGTGCATGGCTACACCTTC. Filled out from reference TRBV3-1 and TRBJ1-2, the complete variable domain reads DTAVSQTPKYLVTQMGNDKSIKCEQNLGHDTMYWYKQDSKKFLKIMFSYNNKELIINETVPNRFSPKSPDKAHLNLHINSLELGDSAVYFCASSQTGGGVHGYTFGSGTRLTVV.

This clonotype has a single count. This chain links TRBV2 with TRBJ2-3, with TRBD1 identical over 9 bases. V lost 3 bases and J lost 3; bases outside the gene matches: 7. This CDR3 contains 16 residues. Germline V gene data show CDR1 as SNHLY and CDR2 as FYNNEI. The DNA of the CDR3 is TGTGCCAGCAGTGATTCCGGGACAGGGATTACAGATACGCAGTATTTT. This gives the protein CASSDSGTGITDTQYF.

The rearrangement links TRBV6-5 to TRBJ2-2, with TRBD2 identical over 12 bases. V lost 3 bases and J lost 2; bases outside the gene matches: 13. The CDR3 spans 20 residues. Germline loops: CDR1 MNHEY, CDR2 SVGAGI. The DNA of the CDR3 is TGTGCCAGCAGTTATCGGACTAGCGGGGATCCTACCCTTAACACCGGGGAGCTGTTTTTT. Translated, it gives CASSYRTSGDPTLNTGELFF.

This clonotype was detected only a few times. The chain links TRBV7-2 to TRBJ1-1; D is uncertain. This CDR3 has 16 residues. The germline gives CDR1 SGHTA, CDR2 FQGNSA. V dropped 2 bases and J dropped 1 base, with 14 bases sitting between them. The CDR3 loop is CASSLRQTVTNTEAFF. As DNA, the CDR3 is TGTGCCAGCAGCTTACGGCAAACGGTGACGAACACTGAAGCTTTCTTT.